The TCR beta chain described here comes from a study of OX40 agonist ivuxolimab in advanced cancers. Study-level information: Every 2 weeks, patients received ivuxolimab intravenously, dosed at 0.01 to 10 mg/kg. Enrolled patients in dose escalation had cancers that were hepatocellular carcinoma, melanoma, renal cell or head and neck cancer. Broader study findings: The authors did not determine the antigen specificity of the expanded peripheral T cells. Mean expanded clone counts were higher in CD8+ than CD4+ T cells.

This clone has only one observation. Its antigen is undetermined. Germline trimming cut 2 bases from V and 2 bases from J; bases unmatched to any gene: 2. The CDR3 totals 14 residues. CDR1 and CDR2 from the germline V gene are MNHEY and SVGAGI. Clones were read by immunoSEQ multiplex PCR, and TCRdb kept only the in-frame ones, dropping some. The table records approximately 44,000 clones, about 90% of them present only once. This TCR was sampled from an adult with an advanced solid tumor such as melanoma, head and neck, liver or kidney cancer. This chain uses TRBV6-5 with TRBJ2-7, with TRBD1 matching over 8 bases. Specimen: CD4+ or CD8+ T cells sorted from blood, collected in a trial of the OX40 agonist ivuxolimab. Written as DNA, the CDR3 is TGTGCCAGCAGTTACGGACAGGGTCCCTACGAGCAGTACTTC. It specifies CASSYGQGPYEQYF.